This T cell receptor beta chain was retrieved from a study of CD8 T cells in ankylosing spondylitis. Study-level points and caveats: Researchers report that disease-linked clones proved CD8+ and relatively rare in peripheral blood. Disease-linked clones were reportedly significantly enriched in matched ankylosing spondylitis synovial fluid. A subset of motif variants has previously been described in the synovial fluid and blood of reactive arthritis.

Scientists made TCR beta libraries using quantitative 5'-RACE with molecular barcodes. Via MiXCR, TCRdb re-called the 5' RACE reads, giving one row per CDR3 protein. The sample lists approximately 16,000 distinct CDR3 sequences; approximately 8.4% were seen once. Germline V gene lookup returns CDR1 SQVTM and CDR2 ANQGSEA. The CDR3 consists of 13 residues. Trimming took 5 bases from V and 2 from J, leaving 11 bases between them. This clonotype was seen more than once but under ten times. The antigen remains undetermined. This chain joins TRBV29-1 and TRBJ2-3, with D perhaps matching TRBD1 (7 bases). The sequenced sample was blood. The source is a male donor with ankylosing spondylitis or in good health (not recorded which). CDR3: CSVRGTVTDTQYF. The CDR3 nucleotides read TGCAGCGTTCGCGGGACAGTCACAGATACGCAGTATTTT.